This entry features one TCR beta chain sequence. This sample stems from a study of cytomegalovirus exposure and HLA in healthy donors. V lost 7 bases and J lost 4; bases outside the gene matches: 2. The CDR3 is made up of 12 amino acids. Germline CDR1 ENHRY, CDR2 SYGVKD. In the PCR, 60 Vbeta and 13 Jbeta primers were used. Assay: immunoSEQ multiplex PCR; the TCRdb copy retains only in-frame clones and omits some. Here the sample spans 100,000 to 120,000 clones, 60% to 80% being singletons. This chain connects TRBV10-3 to TRBJ2-5, with 8 bases identical to TRBD1. The sample consisted of PBMCs. The source of this sequence is a woman in her 40s in good health and CMV-seropositive. This chain's CDR3 is CAIKQGGETQYF. CDR3 nucleotide sequence: TGTGCCATCAAACAGGGGGGAGAGACCCAGTACTTC.